The 18 T cell receptor beta chains reported below all come from one sample, sequenced in a study of blood T cell repertoires in COVID-19 (dated by TCRdb to 2018 to 2021). The library was generated by the immunoSEQ multiplex PCR assay. TCRdb holds this immuneACCESS table with in-frame rearrangements only. Some clones are missing; in checked studies, unresolved V genes explain under half, and the rest has no known cause. The sample has over 100,000 clones on record, roughly 85% of them singletons. Approximately 11% of the sample goes to the ten largest clones. The sequenced sample consisted of peripheral blood. Receptors originate from a man older than 75 with acute or convalescent COVID-19.

The V call is TRBV4-2, the J call TRBJ2-3; 7 nucleotides match TRBD2. The V and J ends lost 4 bases and 1 base, in that order; junction bases with no gene match: 8. Germline assignment: CDR1 LGHNA and CDR2 YNFKEQ. There are 16 residues in the CDR3. CDR3 sequence reads: CASSPASGTRTDTQYF. The CDR3, as DNA: TGTGCCAGCAGCCCGGCCAGCGGGACCCGCACAGATACGCAGTATTTT.

The rearrangement links TRBV3-1 (or the pseudogene TRBV3-2) to TRBJ2-2; TRBD2 matches 9 bases. From germline, CDR1 is LGHDT and CDR2 YNNKEL (reference sequence). The CDR3 has 15 residues. Trimming removed 6 bases from V and 7 bases from J; junction bases left unmatched: 9. The CDR3 sequence: CASRVAGAIDGELFF. For the CDR3, the DNA is TGTGCCAGCAGAGTAGCGGGGGCCATCGACGGGGAGCTGTTTTTT.

The chain carries TRBV25-1 and TRBJ2-3, with 9 bases matching TRBD1. Germline V lookup: CDR1 MGHDK, CDR2 SYGVNS. The CDR3 consists of 14 residues. V lost 4 bases, J lost 5 bases, and 4 bases stayed unmatched. The CDR3 sequence: CASSARDREDTQYF. CDR3 sequence (DNA): TGTGCCAGCAGTGCTAGGGACAGGGAAGATACGCAGTATTTT.

This chain links TRBV5-6 with TRBJ1-2; 8 nucleotides match TRBD1. V was clipped by 3 bases and J by 3 bases; unmatched bases: 10. The CDR3 is 16 residues long. The germline CDR1 and CDR2 sequences are SGHDT and YYEEEE. The CDR3 DNA reads TGTGCCAGCAGCTCCGATATCAGGGGGCCCGACTATGGCTACACCTTC. Translation gives CASSSDIRGPDYGYTF.

A note on this clone: The same CDR3 is also encoded by other DNA sequences in this sample. The chain recombines TRBV9 with TRBJ1-2; D not resolved. Germline loops: CDR1 SGDLS, CDR2 YYNGEE. The CDR3 is 13 residues long. Deletions cut 0 bases from V and 2 bases from J, with 5 bases between. This CDR3 reads CASSVDSNYGYTF. The CDR3 coding sequence is TGTGCCAGCAGCGTAGATAGCAACTATGGCTACACCTTC.

The chain employs TRBV7-2 and TRBJ2-7; 7 positions match TRBD2. CDR3 size: 14 residues. V dropped 1 base and J dropped 7; count of bases not matched to a gene: 7. Per germline, CDR1 SGHTA and CDR2 FQGNSA. As DNA, the CDR3 is TGTGCCAGCAGCTTAGAGGGAGGGCCTGGAGAGCAGTACTTC. Amino acid sequence: CASSLEGGPGEQYF.

This chain connects TRBV19 to TRBJ1-3; tentative D call: TRBD1 (6 bases). The CDR3 is 15 amino acids. V dropped 7 bases and J dropped 1 base, with 14 bases sitting between them. CDR1 and CDR2 (germline): LNHDA, SQIVND (reference sequence). CDR3 nucleotide sequence: TGTGCCAGTACCGACTCCACAGGGTCTGGAAACACCATATATTTT. Translated, it gives CASTDSTGSGNTIYF.

The V gene is TRBV4-3, the J gene TRBJ1-5; D is perhaps TRBD1 (6 bases). Looked up from germline, CDR1 is LGHNA and CDR2 is YSLEER. V lost 4 bases and J 2 bases, leaving 15 bases between the germline ends. The CDR3 consists of 16 residues. The CDR3: CASSPAAGAGNQPQHF. The CDR3 nucleotides are TGCGCCAGCAGCCCTGCGGCAGGGGCGGGCAATCAGCCCCAGCATTTT.

This clone came up once. This chain links TRBV5-5 with TRBJ2-5; no definite D call. Trimming pared 0 bases from V and 5 bases from J, leaving 8 bases between. The CDR3 spans 13 residues. Germline V CDR1 and CDR2: SGHKS, YYEKEE (reference sequence). CDR3 DNA: TGTGCCAGCAGCTTGGGCGCGATGGAGACCCAGTACTTC. Its protein is CASSLGAMETQYF.

The chain is built from TRBV5-1 and TRBJ2-7; perhaps TRBD1 as D (5 bases). Germline assignment: CDR1 SGHRS and CDR2 YFSETQ. V lost 4 bases and J lost 1, with 9 bases in between. The CDR3 runs to 13 residues. CDR3 DNA: TGCGCCAGCAGCCCGGACAATTCCTACGAGCAGTACTTC. Amino acids: CASSPDNSYEQYF.

The CDR3 DNA reads as TGCGCCAGCAGCCCAGCCGGGACAGGGATCAGCACAGATACGCAGTATTTT. It encodes CASSPAGTGISTDTQYF. The chain combines TRBV5-1 with TRBJ2-3; 9 bases fit TRBD1. The CDR3 covers 17 residues. J gave up 0 bases and V 4 bases, and 9 bases lay outside the gene matches. From germline, CDR1 is SGHRS and CDR2 YFSETQ.

In its sample, this clone was seen a few times. CDR3 nucleotide sequence: TGTGCCAGCAGTGAAGGGGGGGGGCCTGGAAACACCATATATTTT. As protein: CASSEGGGPGNTIYF. The chain is built from TRBV6-1 and TRBJ1-3; tentative D call: TRBD1 (6 bases). The CDR3 extends over 15 amino acids. V was pared by 1 base and J by 2 bases, with 9 bases between. Per germline, CDR1 MNHNS and CDR2 SASEGT.

The V and J genes are TRBV9 and TRBJ1-2; D possibly corresponds to TRBD1 (5 bases). Germline V gene data show CDR1 as SGDLS and CDR2 as YYNGEE. This CDR3 is built from 14 residues. The germline V and J ends were trimmed by 4 bases and 4 bases, with 14 bases remaining between them. DNA of the CDR3: TGTGCCAGCAGCCCAGGAGGGGTGAGCTATGGCTACACCTTC. This codes for CASSPGGVSYGYTF.

The chain employs TRBV18 and TRBJ2-7, with TRBD1 matching 7 bases. The CDR3 runs to 14 residues. The V segment lost 4 bases and the J segment 5 bases; nucleotides outside the gene matches: 8. Per the germline V gene, CDR1 is KGHSH and CDR2 is LQKENI. This CDR3 is CASSQGQPKDEQYF. CDR3 nucleotide sequence: TGTGCCAGCTCACAGGGACAGCCGAAGGACGAGCAGTACTTC.

The genes are TRBV6-2 or TRBV6-3 and TRBJ1-5, with D maybe TRBD1 (6 bases). The CDR3 consists of 15 residues. Trimming removed 4 bases at V and 0 bases at J, with 10 bases between. Germline V gives CDR1 MNHEY, CDR2 SVGEGT. The CDR3 loop reads CASSWTDYSNQPQHF. The CDR3 nucleotides are TGTGCCAGCAGTTGGACAGATTATAGCAATCAGCCCCAGCATTTT.

The chain recombines TRBV7-9 with TRBJ2-5; D possibly corresponds to TRBD2 (5 bases). Trimming cost V 5 bases and J 3 bases, with 10 bases left between them. Germline values: CDR1 SEHNR, CDR2 FQNEAQ (reference sequence). This CDR3 spans 13 amino acids. The CDR3 region is CASSDAGEETQYF. The CDR3 DNA reads as TGTGCCAGCAGCGACGCGGGTGAAGAGACCCAGTACTTC.

The chain employs TRBV11-2 and TRBJ1-1; D not certain. Trimming removed 1 base from V and 1 base from J, with 16 bases in between. CDR1 and CDR2 (germline): SGHAT, FQNNGV. The CDR3 runs 17 residues. The DNA of the CDR3 is TGTGCCAGCAGCTTAGGGTACACTTTGGGAGGGAACACTGAAGCTTTCTTT. This sequence encodes CASSLGYTLGGNTEAFF.

The CDR3 DNA reads as TGTGCCAGTAGTCACGGACAAAGGAACACTGAAGCTTTCTTT. Its translation: CASSHGQRNTEAFF. This rearrangement joins TRBV19 to TRBJ1-1; D might be TRBD1 (5 bases). CDR3 size: 14 residues. The germline gives CDR1 LNHDA, CDR2 SQIVND (reference sequence). V was clipped by 5 bases and J by 1 base, with 11 bases between them.